This is a list of T cell receptor beta chains from one sample in a study of glioma-infiltrating T cells. TCRdb called the multiplex PCR reads again in MiXCR, with one record for every CDR3 protein. The sample consists of 300,000 to 450,000 distinct CDR3 sequences, roughly two fifths of them appearing once. Material for sequencing was glioma tissue, nonneoplastic brain tissue, or PBMCs (not recorded which). The receptor set was obtained from a human donor with low-grade glioma or glioblastoma, undergoing nonglioma brain surgery, or in good health (not recorded which). Both conserved end residues are part of each CDR3. Fields, in order: D gene, J gene, V gene, clone size, CDR3 protein, CDR3 DNA. D genes are given only for firm matches. Rows may omit the clone size; those that give it use once, few, many or a size class.

D gene: .; J gene: TRBJ2-7; V gene: TRBV6-1; clone size: many; CDR3 protein: CASSETRTTFSYEQYF; CDR3 DNA: TGTGCCAGCAGTGAAACGAGGACAACCTTCTCCTACGAGCAGTACTTC
D gene: TRBD2; J gene: TRBJ2-3; V gene: TRBV24-1; clone size: once; CDR3 protein: CATRGASGGTDTQYF; CDR3 DNA: TGTGCCACCAGGGGGGCTAGCGGGGGAACAGATACGCAGTATTTT
D gene: .; J gene: TRBJ1-1; V gene: TRBV20-1; clone size: .; CDR3 protein: CSARGGIRTEAFF; CDR3 DNA: TGCAGTGCTAGAGGGGGCATCCGGACTGAAGCTTTCTTT
D gene: .; J gene: TRBJ2-7; V gene: TRBV6-1; clone size: .; CDR3 protein: CASRLGGAYKQYF; CDR3 DNA: TGTGCCTCCCGGTTGGGGGGCGCCTACAAGCAGTACTTC
D gene: .; J gene: TRBJ2-3; V gene: TRBV4-3; clone size: many; CDR3 protein: CASSQDPDWGDTQYF; CDR3 DNA: TGCGCCAGCAGCCAAGACCCGGATTGGGGCGATACGCAGTATTTT
D gene: .; J gene: TRBJ2-5; V gene: TRBV7-2; clone size: many; CDR3 protein: CASSYGSAKVTQYF; CDR3 DNA: TGTGCCAGCAGTTACGGGTCGGCTAAGGTGACCCAGTACTTC
D gene: TRBD1; J gene: TRBJ1-5; V gene: TRBV7-9; clone size: .; CDR3 protein: CASSLWDSSQPQHF; CDR3 DNA: TGTGCCAGCAGCTTATGGGACAGCAGTCAGCCCCAGCATTTT
D gene: .; J gene: TRBJ1-4; V gene: TRBV12-3/TRBV12-4; clone size: few; CDR3 protein: CASSNSATNEKLFF; CDR3 DNA: TGTGCCAGCAGTAACAGTGCAACTAATGAAAAACTGTTTTTT
D gene: .; J gene: TRBJ1-5; V gene: TRBV28; clone size: .; CDR3 protein: CASSSGEYSNQPQHF; CDR3 DNA: TGTGCCAGCAGTTCCGGGGAATATAGCAATCAGCCCCAGCATTTT
D gene: TRBD1; J gene: TRBJ2-1; V gene: TRBV15; clone size: .; CDR3 protein: CATSKGQGGLKGNEQFF; CDR3 DNA: TGTGCCACCAGCAAGGGACAGGGGGGTCTGAAAGGCAATGAGCAGTTCTTC
D gene: .; J gene: TRBJ1-3; V gene: TRBV12-3/TRBV12-4; clone size: .; CDR3 protein: CASEQSGNTIYF; CDR3 DNA: TGTGCCAGCGAACAATCTGGAAACACCATATATTTT
D gene: .; J gene: TRBJ2-5; V gene: TRBV6-1; clone size: .; CDR3 protein: CASRRDRQETQYF; CDR3 DNA: TGTGCCAGCAGGCGGGACCGACAAGAGACCCAGTACTTC
D gene: .; J gene: TRBJ2-7; V gene: TRBV5-1; clone size: .; CDR3 protein: CASSLATFSYEQYF; CDR3 DNA: TGCGCCAGCAGCTTGGCGACATTTTCCTACGAGCAGTACTTC
D gene: .; J gene: TRBJ2-2; V gene: TRBV20-1; clone size: few; CDR3 protein: CSVSKVGELFF; CDR3 DNA: TGCAGTGTTTCTAAGGTCGGGGAGCTGTTTTTT
D gene: .; J gene: TRBJ2-7; V gene: TRBV20-1; clone size: .; CDR3 protein: CSARNGPGDEQYF; CDR3 DNA: TGCAGTGCTAGAAACGGGCCTGGGGACGAGCAGTACTTC
D gene: .; J gene: TRBJ2-7; V gene: TRBV20-1; clone size: few; CDR3 protein: CSALFRGGPYEQYF; CDR3 DNA: TGCAGTGCTTTATTCAGGGGGGGACCCTACGAGCAGTACTTC
D gene: TRBD2; J gene: TRBJ2-7; V gene: TRBV7-9; clone size: .; CDR3 protein: CASSQTSGAYEQYF; CDR3 DNA: TGTGCCAGCAGCCAGACTAGCGGAGCCTACGAGCAGTACTTC
D gene: TRBD2; J gene: TRBJ2-7; V gene: TRBV2; clone size: .; CDR3 protein: CASSIPSGQETKYF; CDR3 DNA: TGTGCCAGCAGTATCCCTAGCGGACAAGAGACCAAGTACTTC
D gene: TRBD2; J gene: TRBJ2-2; V gene: TRBV7-2; clone size: few; CDR3 protein: CASSPGGGELFF; CDR3 DNA: TGTGCCAGCAGCCCGGGAGGCGGGGAGCTGTTTTTT
D gene: .; J gene: TRBJ2-7; V gene: TRBV6-2/TRBV6-3; clone size: many; CDR3 protein: CASSYSNPGDYEQYF; CDR3 DNA: TGTGCCAGCAGTTACTCGAATCCAGGGGACTACGAGCAGTACTTC
D gene: TRBD1; J gene: TRBJ1-4; V gene: TRBV2; clone size: .; CDR3 protein: CASEWTGGEKLFF; CDR3 DNA: TGTGCCAGCGAATGGACAGGGGGTGAAAAACTGTTTTTT
D gene: TRBD2; J gene: TRBJ2-7; V gene: TRBV27; clone size: .; CDR3 protein: CASRARWGGYEQYF; CDR3 DNA: TGTGCCAGCAGGGCGAGGTGGGGGGGGTACGAGCAGTACTTC
D gene: TRBD2; J gene: TRBJ2-1; V gene: TRBV2; clone size: few; CDR3 protein: CASSARTSGGSSYNEQFF; CDR3 DNA: TGTGCCAGCAGTGCCCGTACTAGCGGGGGTTCCTCCTACAATGAGCAGTTCTTC
D gene: .; J gene: TRBJ2-4; V gene: TRBV28; clone size: .; CDR3 protein: CASSFEPRAKNIQYF; CDR3 DNA: TGTGCCAGCAGTTTTGAGCCCAGGGCCAAAAACATTCAGTACTTC
D gene: .; J gene: TRBJ1-1; V gene: TRBV28; clone size: many; CDR3 protein: CASSLFFQNTEAFF; CDR3 DNA: TGTGCCAGCAGTTTATTCTTCCAGAACACTGAAGCTTTCTTT
D gene: .; J gene: TRBJ2-7; V gene: TRBV20-1; clone size: .; CDR3 protein: CSARQGPSDYEQYF; CDR3 DNA: TGCAGTGCTAGACAGGGGCCCTCCGACTACGAGCAGTACTTC
D gene: .; J gene: TRBJ2-1; V gene: TRBV4-3; clone size: many; CDR3 protein: CASSQGLSRIDNEQFF; CDR3 DNA: TGCGCCAGCAGCCAAGGACTCTCGCGGATCGACAATGAGCAGTTCTTC
D gene: TRBD2; J gene: TRBJ2-5; V gene: TRBV6-1; clone size: .; CDR3 protein: CASGPGLAGVGETQYF; CDR3 DNA: TGTGCCAGCGGTCCCGGACTAGCGGGAGTCGGGGAGACCCAGTATTTC
D gene: .; J gene: TRBJ2-5; V gene: TRBV7-9; clone size: once; CDR3 protein: CASSFIGKETQYF; CDR3 DNA: TGTGCCAGCAGCTTTATCGGCAAAGAGACCCAGTACTTC
D gene: TRBD2; J gene: TRBJ2-7; V gene: TRBV4-2; clone size: few; CDR3 protein: CASSTGLAGGDHEQYF; CDR3 DNA: TGTGCCAGCAGCACGGGACTAGCGGGAGGGGACCACGAGCAGTACTTC
D gene: .; J gene: TRBJ2-3; V gene: TRBV2; clone size: .; CDR3 protein: CATSASGGMSTDTQYF; CDR3 DNA: TGTGCCACCAGTGCGTCTGGGGGAATGAGCACAGATACGCAGTATTTT
D gene: .; J gene: TRBJ1-1; V gene: TRBV20-1; clone size: few; CDR3 protein: CSAARETEAFF; CDR3 DNA: TGCAGTGCTGCGCGGGAGACTGAAGCTTTCTTT
D gene: .; J gene: TRBJ2-1; V gene: TRBV7-9; clone size: .; CDR3 protein: CASSLGVVGPYNKQFF; CDR3 DNA: TGTGCCAGCAGCTTAGGTGTAGTAGGGCCCTACAATAAGCAGTTCTTC
D gene: TRBD1; J gene: TRBJ2-7; V gene: TRBV20-1; clone size: few; CDR3 protein: CSAWTGPPTEQYF; CDR3 DNA: TGCAGTGCCTGGACAGGGCCCCCCACCGAGCAGTACTTC
D gene: .; J gene: TRBJ2-4; V gene: TRBV5-1; clone size: .; CDR3 protein: CASSPGRGGEDIQYF; CDR3 DNA: TGCGCCAGCAGCCCTGGCCGTGGAGGGGAAGACATTCAGTACTTC
D gene: TRBD2; J gene: TRBJ2-2; V gene: TRBV27; clone size: many; CDR3 protein: CASSVLAFANTGELFF; CDR3 DNA: TGTGCCAGCAGTGTACTAGCGTTCGCGAACACCGGGGAGCTGTTTTTT
D gene: .; J gene: TRBJ2-7; V gene: TRBV7-9; clone size: .; CDR3 protein: CASSLVGVEQYF; CDR3 DNA: TGTGCCAGCAGCCTCGTGGGGGTTGAGCAGTACTTC
D gene: TRBD2; J gene: TRBJ2-1; V gene: TRBV7-9; clone size: .; CDR3 protein: CASSLVAGATYNEQFF; CDR3 DNA: TGTGCCAGCAGCTTAGTAGCGGGTGCTACCTACAATGAGCAGTTCTTC
D gene: TRBD2; J gene: TRBJ2-2; V gene: TRBV6-5; clone size: .; CDR3 protein: CASSLAGTNTGELLF; CDR3 DNA: TGTGCCAGCAGTTTAGCGGGAACGAACACCGGGGAGCTGCTTTTT
D gene: .; J gene: TRBJ1-1; V gene: TRBV2; clone size: .; CDR3 protein: CASSEARQDTEAFF; CDR3 DNA: TGTGCCAGCAGTGAAGCGCGCCAAGACACTGAAGCTTTCTTT
D gene: TRBD2; J gene: TRBJ2-1; V gene: TRBV20-1; clone size: .; CDR3 protein: CSASSGTSRNEQFF; CDR3 DNA: TGCAGTGCCTCAAGCGGGACCTCGAGAAATGAGCAGTTCTTC
D gene: .; J gene: TRBJ1-2; V gene: TRBV28; clone size: few; CDR3 protein: CASSSGHPVVYGYTF; CDR3 DNA: TGTGCCAGCAGCTCGGGACACCCGGTCGTCTATGGCTACACCTTC
D gene: TRBD1; J gene: TRBJ1-4; V gene: TRBV4-3; clone size: few; CDR3 protein: CASSQNRGKLFF; CDR3 DNA: TGCGCCAGCAGCCAAAACAGGGGAAAACTGTTTTTT
D gene: .; J gene: TRBJ2-7; V gene: TRBV7-2; clone size: many; CDR3 protein: CASSPRQTSYEQYF; CDR3 DNA: TGTGCCAGCAGCCCACGTCAGACCTCCTACGAGCAGTACTTC
D gene: TRBD2; J gene: TRBJ2-3; V gene: TRBV15; clone size: .; CDR3 protein: CATRVLIAGGPSEDTQYF; CDR3 DNA: TGTGCCACCAGAGTTCTCATCGCGGGGGGCCCCTCCGAAGATACGCAGTATTTT
D gene: .; J gene: TRBJ2-2; V gene: TRBV6-4; clone size: .; CDR3 protein: CASGSRPGTGELFF; CDR3 DNA: TGTGCCAGTGGGAGCAGGCCAGGCACCGGGGAGCTGTTTTTT
D gene: .; J gene: TRBJ1-1; V gene: TRBV20-1; clone size: few; CDR3 protein: CSARDRNFGGDTEAFF; CDR3 DNA: TGCAGTGCTAGAGATCGTAATTTCGGAGGTGACACTGAAGCTTTCTTT